Listed below are T cell receptor beta chains from one sample, sequenced in a study of T-cell memory formation after mild COVID-19. Each CDR3 protein gets one entry after TCRdb re-called the 5' RACE reads with MiXCR. The sample contains tens of thousands of distinct CDR3 sequences, about 16% of which appear only once. Sequencing was carried out using PBMCs or a T cell subset sorted from them (not recorded which). The receptors originated from an adult who had mild COVID-19 (a few samples of this study predate the infection). Cell type and time point are not known. Each CDR3 is given with its conserved first and last residue. The order of the fields is D gene, J gene, V gene, clone size, CDR3 DNA, CDR3 protein. D genes are given only for firm matches. Size tells how often a clone was seen (once, few, many) or the class of an expanded clone, and some rows leave it out.

d_call: -; j_call: TRBJ2-3; v_call: TRBV7-2; clone_size: many; cdr3_nt: TGTGCCAGCAGCTTATACCGAGCCGCAGATACGCAGTATTTT; cdr3_aa: CASSLYRAADTQYF
d_call: TRBD1; j_call: TRBJ2-1; v_call: TRBV6-5; clone_size: many; cdr3_nt: TGTGCCAGCAGTGGGAGACAGGGACCATACAATGAGCAGTTCTTC; cdr3_aa: CASSGRQGPYNEQFF
d_call: TRBD1; j_call: TRBJ1-2; v_call: TRBV18; clone_size: -; cdr3_nt: TGTGCCAGCTCACCATCCGCGGGACAGGGGGCTTATGGCTACACCTTC; cdr3_aa: CASSPSAGQGAYGYTF
d_call: -; j_call: TRBJ1-5; v_call: TRBV10-3; clone_size: many; cdr3_nt: TGTGCCATCAGTGAGTCGGCAGATCAGCCCCAGCATTTT; cdr3_aa: CAISESADQPQHF
d_call: TRBD2; j_call: TRBJ2-5; v_call: TRBV15; clone_size: many; cdr3_nt: TGTGCCACCCGGACGGCTAGCGGGGGGCGTACCCAAGAGACCCAGTACTTC; cdr3_aa: CATRTASGGRTQETQYF
d_call: TRBD2; j_call: TRBJ2-1; v_call: TRBV7-8; clone_size: -; cdr3_nt: TGTGCCAGCGCACAACCGGGACTAGCTAACAATGAGCAGTTCTTC; cdr3_aa: CASAQPGLANNEQFF
d_call: TRBD2; j_call: TRBJ2-4; v_call: TRBV18; clone_size: many; cdr3_nt: TGTGCCAGCTCACCTAGCGGGAGATCGGCAAACATTCAGTACTTC; cdr3_aa: CASSPSGRSANIQYF
d_call: -; j_call: TRBJ2-6; v_call: TRBV6-5; clone_size: many; cdr3_nt: TGTGCCAGCAGCTCACGGGGGTCCGGGGCCAACGTCCTGACTTTC; cdr3_aa: CASSSRGSGANVLTF
d_call: -; j_call: TRBJ2-1; v_call: TRBV15; clone_size: many; cdr3_nt: TGTGCCACCAGCAGGGACGTGGGAGTCTCCTACAATGAGCAGTTCTTC; cdr3_aa: CATSRDVGVSYNEQFF
d_call: -; j_call: TRBJ2-1; v_call: TRBV19; clone_size: many; cdr3_nt: TGTGCCAGTAGTATGCTAATGGGGGCGGTCAATGAGCAGTTCTTC; cdr3_aa: CASSMLMGAVNEQFF
d_call: -; j_call: TRBJ2-1; v_call: TRBV12-3/TRBV12-4; clone_size: many; cdr3_nt: TGTGCCAGCAGAGGACTCTACAATGAGCAGTTCTTC; cdr3_aa: CASRGLYNEQFF
d_call: TRBD2; j_call: TRBJ2-3; v_call: TRBV20-1; clone_size: many; cdr3_nt: TGCAGTGCTAGAGCCCCAAGCGGGAGGGAACGAGATACGCAGTATTTT; cdr3_aa: CSARAPSGRERDTQYF
d_call: TRBD1; j_call: TRBJ1-2; v_call: TRBV12-3/TRBV12-4; clone_size: many; cdr3_nt: TGTGCCAGCAGCCTCCGGGACAGGGCTGGCTACACCTTC; cdr3_aa: CASSLRDRAGYTF
d_call: TRBD2; j_call: TRBJ2-5; v_call: TRBV2; clone_size: many; cdr3_nt: TGTGCCAGCAGTGATGCTGGGGTGCGGTGGACTAGCTGGCAAGAGACCCAGTACTTC; cdr3_aa: CASSDAGVRWTSWQETQYF
d_call: TRBD1; j_call: TRBJ2-7; v_call: TRBV12-3/TRBV12-4; clone_size: many; cdr3_nt: TGTGCCAGCAGCGATCCCGGGACAGGGCCTTACGAGCAGTACTTC; cdr3_aa: CASSDPGTGPYEQYF
d_call: TRBD2; j_call: TRBJ2-3; v_call: TRBV7-3; clone_size: many; cdr3_nt: TGTGCCAGCAGCTTGGGACTAGCGGGAGGCCTTTTCACAGATACGCAGTATTTT; cdr3_aa: CASSLGLAGGLFTDTQYF
d_call: -; j_call: TRBJ1-2; v_call: TRBV12-3/TRBV12-4; clone_size: many; cdr3_nt: TGTGCCAGCAGTTTAGGGGACTGGGCCGTAGGCTACACCTTC; cdr3_aa: CASSLGDWAVGYTF
d_call: TRBD2; j_call: TRBJ2-7; v_call: TRBV27; clone_size: many; cdr3_nt: TGTGCCAGCAGGCGACTAGCGGGAGCCTACGAGCAGTACTTC; cdr3_aa: CASRRLAGAYEQYF
d_call: -; j_call: TRBJ1-1; v_call: TRBV27; clone_size: many; cdr3_nt: TGTGCCAGCAGTTTATCCAGAAACACTGAAGCTTTCTTT; cdr3_aa: CASSLSRNTEAFF
d_call: TRBD1; j_call: TRBJ1-6; v_call: TRBV4-2; clone_size: many; cdr3_nt: TGTGCCAGCAGCCCAGCCGCCGGGACAGAGTTTTCACCCCTCCACTTT; cdr3_aa: CASSPAAGTEFSPLHF
d_call: -; j_call: TRBJ1-2; v_call: TRBV11-2; clone_size: -; cdr3_nt: TGTGCCAGCAGCTCGTACAATCGGGACTATAACTATGGCTACACCTTC; cdr3_aa: CASSSYNRDYNYGYTF
d_call: -; j_call: TRBJ2-3; v_call: TRBV4-2; clone_size: many; cdr3_nt: TGTGCCAGCAGCCAAGCTGTTGGGACTAGCACAGATACGCAGTATTTT; cdr3_aa: CASSQAVGTSTDTQYF
d_call: TRBD2; j_call: TRBJ2-5; v_call: TRBV5-6; clone_size: many; cdr3_nt: TGTGCCAGCAGCTTGGGGACTAGTATGCGGGAGACCCAGTACTTC; cdr3_aa: CASSLGTSMRETQYF
d_call: -; j_call: TRBJ2-7; v_call: TRBV18; clone_size: many; cdr3_nt: TGTGCCAGCTCACACATAACTAGCAGGTACGAGCAGTACTTC; cdr3_aa: CASSHITSRYEQYF
d_call: TRBD1; j_call: TRBJ2-2; v_call: TRBV11-2; clone_size: many; cdr3_nt: TGTGCCAGCAGTTCCTCACAGGGGTGGGAGCTGTTTTTT; cdr3_aa: CASSSSQGWELFF
d_call: -; j_call: TRBJ2-3; v_call: TRBV2; clone_size: many; cdr3_nt: TGTGCCAGCAGTGAAGAGAACACAGATACGCAGTATTTT; cdr3_aa: CASSEENTDTQYF
d_call: -; j_call: TRBJ2-1; v_call: TRBV3-1; clone_size: few; cdr3_nt: TGTGCCAGCAGCCAATTTGGGGGGTCCTCGGGTGAGCAGTTCTTC; cdr3_aa: CASSQFGGSSGEQFF
d_call: TRBD1; j_call: TRBJ1-4; v_call: TRBV30; clone_size: many; cdr3_nt: TGTGCCTGGAGTGTTGGGACAGGGGTTGAAAAACTGTTTTTT; cdr3_aa: CAWSVGTGVEKLFF
d_call: -; j_call: TRBJ2-7; v_call: TRBV5-1; clone_size: many; cdr3_nt: TGCGCCAGCAGCCCCGGGACGGTCGAGTACGAGCAGTACTTC; cdr3_aa: CASSPGTVEYEQYF
d_call: -; j_call: TRBJ1-1; v_call: TRBV7-9; clone_size: many; cdr3_nt: TGTGCCAGCAGCCCCCGAGCCGGACAAAGGGTGATGAACACTGAAGCTTTCTTT; cdr3_aa: CASSPRAGQRVMNTEAFF
d_call: -; j_call: TRBJ2-5; v_call: TRBV7-3; clone_size: many; cdr3_nt: TGTGCCAGCAGCTTAGGGGGGTCCCAAGAGACCCAGTACTTC; cdr3_aa: CASSLGGSQETQYF
d_call: TRBD1; j_call: TRBJ2-7; v_call: TRBV6-2/TRBV6-3; clone_size: -; cdr3_nt: TGTGCCAGCAGTCAACAGGGGGCGGTTGAGTACGAGCAGTACTTC; cdr3_aa: CASSQQGAVEYEQYF
d_call: TRBD2; j_call: TRBJ2-1; v_call: TRBV3-1; clone_size: many; cdr3_nt: TGTGCCAGCAGCCCACTAGCGGGGAAAAAGTTCTTC; cdr3_aa: CASSPLAGKKFF
d_call: -; j_call: TRBJ2-1; v_call: TRBV6-6; clone_size: many; cdr3_nt: TGTGCCAGCAGCTCCCTAAATGAGCAGTTCTTC; cdr3_aa: CASSSLNEQFF
d_call: -; j_call: TRBJ2-1; v_call: TRBV5-4; clone_size: many; cdr3_nt: TGTGCCAGCAGCCCTCCCAGGGCCTACAATGAGCAGTTCTTC; cdr3_aa: CASSPPRAYNEQFF
d_call: -; j_call: TRBJ2-7; v_call: TRBV12-3/TRBV12-4; clone_size: -; cdr3_nt: TGTGCCAGCAGTCGCACAGGGATGGTATACGAGCAGTACTTC; cdr3_aa: CASSRTGMVYEQYF
d_call: TRBD2; j_call: TRBJ2-1; v_call: TRBV20-1; clone_size: many; cdr3_nt: TGCAGTTCAACACGACTAGCGGGGGAGTACAATGAGCAGTTCTTC; cdr3_aa: CSSTRLAGEYNEQFF
d_call: -; j_call: TRBJ2-7; v_call: TRBV5-6; clone_size: -; cdr3_nt: TGTGCCAGCAGCTTGGGGGACCCCTACGAGCAGTACTTC; cdr3_aa: CASSLGDPYEQYF
d_call: -; j_call: TRBJ2-3; v_call: TRBV19; clone_size: -; cdr3_nt: TGTGCCAGTAGCAGCGGACCAGATGCAGATACGCAGTATTTT; cdr3_aa: CASSSGPDADTQYF
d_call: TRBD1; j_call: TRBJ1-5; v_call: TRBV19; clone_size: -; cdr3_nt: TGTGCCAGTAGTACCGGACAGGGAAGAGATCAGCCCCAGCATTTT; cdr3_aa: CASSTGQGRDQPQHF
d_call: -; j_call: TRBJ1-1; v_call: TRBV7-6; clone_size: many; cdr3_nt: TGTGCCAGCAGCCTAAGTATAATAAACACTGAAGCTTTCTTT; cdr3_aa: CASSLSIINTEAFF